A single sample is the source of the 18 T cell receptor beta chains below, sequenced in a study of blood T cell repertoires in COVID-19. Using immunoSEQ multiplex PCR, the repertoire was profiled, and TCRdb retains in-frame clones only, with some absent. The sample has about 75,000 clones, around 80% seen once. The sequenced material came from peripheral blood. These receptors were obtained from a woman between 50 and 59 years old with acute or convalescent COVID-19.

J is TRBJ2-7 and V is TRBV29-1, with D possibly TRBD2 on 6 matching bases. There are 13 residues in the CDR3. V lost 6 bases and J 3 bases, leaving 15 bases between the germline ends. Germline CDR1 and CDR2: SQVTM and ANQGSEA. In DNA form, the CDR3 reads TGCAGCGTGATGATCCCGGGGGTCTACGAGCAGTACTTC. As protein: CSVMIPGVYEQYF.

The chain combines TRBV11-3 with TRBJ1-6; 7 bases are shared with TRBD1. CDR3 length: 17 residues. V shed 5 bases, J shed 0 bases, and the junction held 7 bases outside the gene matches. Germline CDR1 reads SGHNT; CDR2 reads YENEEA. CDR3 DNA: TGTGCCAGCAGCCACGACAGGGCCAGCTCCTATAATTCACCCCTCCACTTT. As protein: CASSHDRASSYNSPLHF.

This rearrangement joins TRBV19 to TRBJ1-4; no definite D call. Germline V gene lookup returns CDR1 LNHDA and CDR2 SQIVND (reference sequence). V was cut by 3 bases and J by 8 bases, with 13 bases left in between. This CDR3 spans 14 amino acids. CDR3 sequence (DNA): TGTGCCAGTAGTATGGAGAGGGCCCGGGAAAAACTGTTTTTT. This translates into CASSMERAREKLFF. Full variable domain (remainder filled in from reference TRBV19 and TRBJ1-4): DGGITQSPKYLFRKEGQNVTLSCEQNLNHDAMYWYRQDPGQGLRLIYYSQIVNDFQKGDIAEGYSVSREKKESFPLTVTSAQKNPTAFYLCASSMERAREKLFFGSGTQLSVL.

This chain uses TRBV14 with TRBJ2-4; perhaps TRBD1 as D (7 bases). Trimming cost V 2 bases and J 2 bases, with 16 bases left between them. Germline lookup yields CDR1 SGHDN and CDR2 FVKESK. This CDR3 has 17 amino acids. In nucleotides, the CDR3 is TGTGCCAGCAGCCAACGACAGGGAGGCTCTTCCAAAAACATTCAGTACTTC. It encodes CASSQRQGGSSKNIQYF.

V usage is TRBV20-1 and J usage is TRBJ1-2; 7 positions agree with TRBD1. The CDR3 is 14 residues long. The germline gives CDR1 DFQATT, CDR2 SNEGSKA (reference sequence). With 3 bases clipped from V and 7 bases from J, the junction kept 11 bases outside the gene matches. CDR3 bases: TGCAGTGCTAGTACAGGGGACTCTCTCGGTGGCTACACCTTC. Translating gives CSASTGDSLGGYTF.

The rearrangement uses TRBV4-2 and TRBJ2-1; 12 bases fit TRBD2. The CDR3 loop spans 16 amino acids. Germline V gene data show CDR1 as LGHNA and CDR2 as YNFKEQ. The ends lost 3 bases at V and 6 bases at J; junction bases unmatched: 6. CDR3 in amino acids: CASSQSSGGAGNEQFF. The CDR3, as DNA: TGTGCCAGCAGCCAGTCTAGCGGGGGGGCGGGCAATGAGCAGTTCTTC.

The rearrangement links TRBV7-9 to TRBJ1-4; 7 bases are a match to TRBD1. V lost 2 bases and J lost 7; bases outside the gene matches: 7. Germline CDR1 and CDR2: SEHNR and FQNEAQ (reference sequence). The CDR3 length is 15 residues. This CDR3 reads CASSLRHRGSEKLFF. In DNA, the CDR3 is TGTGCCAGCAGCTTAAGGCACAGGGGATCTGAAAAACTGTTTTTT.

The chain has TRBV6-5 and TRBJ1-2; D not resolved. Trimming took 0 bases from V and 7 from J, leaving 12 bases between them. Germline CDR1 and CDR2: MNHEY and SVGAGI. The CDR3 extends over 14 amino acids. In DNA form, the CDR3 reads TGTGCCAGCAGTTACTCGTACGAGGGCTCTGGCTACACCTTC. It yields the protein CASSYSYEGSGYTF.

V and J are TRBV6-5 and TRBJ1-1, with D tentatively TRBD1 (5 bases). Trimming took 7 bases from V and 6 from J, leaving 9 bases between them. CDR1 and CDR2 (germline): MNHEY, SVGAGI. This CDR3 has 11 amino acids. The CDR3 nucleotides are TGTGCCAGCACGGGGGTAGCTGAAGCTTTCTTT. Protein product: CASTGVAEAFF.

This chain's CDR3 is CATSRDSHRGIYNEQFF. CDR3 bases: TGTGCCACCAGCAGAGATAGTCACAGGGGGATATACAATGAGCAGTTCTTC. V usage is TRBV15 and J usage is TRBJ2-1, with 8 nucleotides matching TRBD1. CDR3 length equals 17 residues. V shed 0 bases and J 4 bases; nucleotides not matched to a gene: 8. Per the germline V gene, CDR1 is LNHNV and CDR2 is YYDKDF (reference sequence).

The sample holds one count of this clone. In nucleotides, the CDR3 is TGTGCCAGCAGCCCGGACAGGGGACAAAATGAAGCTTTCTTT. This sequence encodes CASSPDRGQNEAFF. The chain combines TRBV6-5 with TRBJ1-1, with TRBD1 identical over 9 bases. Trimming cost V 6 bases and J 7 bases; bases outside gene matches: 9. CDR1 is MNHEY and CDR2 is SVGAGI in the germline V gene. The CDR3 is 14 residues long.

This chain uses TRBV4-2 with TRBJ2-7, with TRBD2 matching over 12 bases. Trimming took 4 bases from V and 1 from J; bases not matched to a gene: 14. The CDR3 loop spans 19 amino acids. Germline assignment: CDR1 LGHNA and CDR2 YNFKEQ. CDR3: CASSPVTGLAGGISYEQYF. The CDR3 DNA reads as TGTGCCAGCAGCCCCGTAACGGGGCTAGCGGGAGGGATTTCCTACGAGCAGTACTTC.

The chain employs TRBV10-3 and TRBJ2-5; 16 positions agree with TRBD2. The CDR3 length is 17 residues. Germline CDR1 reads ENHRY; CDR2 reads SYGVKD. V lost 6 bases and J lost 7; bases outside the gene matches: 11. The CDR3: CAIRAEGLAGGLATQYF. Here the CDR3 DNA reads TGTGCCATCAGGGCCGAGGGACTAGCGGGGGGGCTGGCGACCCAGTACTTC.

The chain combines TRBV19 with TRBJ2-1; 8 bases match TRBD2. There are 14 residues in the CDR3. With V trimmed by 9 bases and J by 6 bases, 10 bases remained unmatched. Germline V lookup: CDR1 LNHDA, CDR2 SQIVND (reference sequence). Here the CDR3 DNA reads TGTGCCAGCAGCCTTTTGGCGGGGGGCAATGAGCAGTTCTTC. Encoded protein: CASSLLAGGNEQFF.

This chain's CDR3 is CASSRRQGAVTGELFF. The CDR3 DNA sequence: TGTGCCAGCAGCCGCCGACAGGGGGCTGTCACCGGGGAGCTGTTTTTT. V is TRBV5-4 and J is TRBJ2-2; TRBD1 matches at 10 bases. The V gene's germline CDR1 is SGHNT and CDR2 YYREEE (reference sequence). The V segment lost 4 bases and the J segment 4 bases; nucleotides outside the gene matches: 7. This CDR3 has 16 residues.

This clone was seen just once. This chain joins TRBV4-3 and TRBJ2-7; D not certain. Germline V lookup: CDR1 LGHNA, CDR2 YSLEER. This CDR3 comprises 13 residues. The V and J ends lost 0 bases and 4 bases respectively, with 7 bases between them. CDR3 amino acids: CASSQDILYEQYF. CDR3 nucleotide sequence: TGCGCCAGCAGCCAAGATATATTGTACGAGCAGTACTTC.

The rearrangement links TRBV5-6 to TRBJ1-2; D not certain. Trimming took 0 bases from V and 2 from J, leaving 5 bases between them. The germline CDR1 and CDR2 sequences are SGHDT and YYEEEE. CDR3 size: 13 residues. CDR3: CASSLVMNYGYTF. DNA of the CDR3: TGTGCCAGCAGCTTGGTAATGAACTATGGCTACACCTTC.

This clone has only one observation. The chain joins TRBV9 to TRBJ2-3; TRBD2 matches at 8 bases. J lost 4 bases, V lost 2 bases, and 6 bases had no gene match. The CDR3 covers 15 residues. Germline V CDR1 and CDR2: SGDLS, YYNGEE. The CDR3 protein is CASSVRLAGSDTQYF. The DNA of the CDR3 is TGTGCCAGCAGCGTTCGATTAGCGGGATCAGATACGCAGTATTTT.